This TCR beta chain was observed in a study of human T cells and chemical hapten exposure. Study findings and constraints: The study found that DPC sensitization did not change TCRs above 1 in 1000 frequency.

V trimming: 1 base; J trimming: 2 bases; junction bases outside the gene matches: 6. The CDR3 extends over 18 amino acids. Noted time point: pre-sensitization, week 0. Treatment reported: therapeutic diphenylcyclopropenone sensitization with weekly scalp DPC. Patients had alopecia, were aged 18 to 70, and were not pregnant. There are many counts of this clonotype. Its antigen is as yet unknown. Each CDR3 protein is one row after TCRdb ran MiXCR on the RACE reads. This table has 35,000 to 50,000 distinct CDR3 sequences, over 10% appearing once. The TCR was taken from a woman aged 25 to 39 with alopecia areata. Some clones in this sample may be carry-over from other donors' samples. This specimen consisted of whole blood, obtained in connection with sensitization to the hapten diphenylcyclopropenone (DPC). V gene TRBV12-3 or TRBV12-4 combines with J gene TRBJ2-2, with TRBD2 matching over 11 bases. CDR3 amino acids: CASSLGTSGRLNTGELFF. Here the CDR3 DNA reads TGTGCCAGCAGTTTAGGGACTAGCGGGCGCCTCAACACCGGGGAGCTGTTTTTT.